The clone carrying this T cell receptor beta chain was observed many times. TCRdb re-called the 5' RACE reads through MiXCR, storing one row per CDR3 protein. The sample yields around 55,000 distinct CDR3 sequences, 3.5% to 4% seen once. The data belong to a study of neurological immune-mediated disorders. Input material: CD4+ T cells from blood. This clonotype was obtained from a woman in her thirties or forties with multiple sclerosis.

CDR3 in DNA: TGTGCACATAGGGGGGGGTCAGATACGCAGTATTTT. Translation: CAHRGGSDTQYF. This chain joins TRBV10-3 and TRBJ2-3, with a possible D match to TRBD2 (7 bases). From germline, CDR1 is ENHRY and CDR2 SYGVKD. This CDR3 comprises 12 residues.